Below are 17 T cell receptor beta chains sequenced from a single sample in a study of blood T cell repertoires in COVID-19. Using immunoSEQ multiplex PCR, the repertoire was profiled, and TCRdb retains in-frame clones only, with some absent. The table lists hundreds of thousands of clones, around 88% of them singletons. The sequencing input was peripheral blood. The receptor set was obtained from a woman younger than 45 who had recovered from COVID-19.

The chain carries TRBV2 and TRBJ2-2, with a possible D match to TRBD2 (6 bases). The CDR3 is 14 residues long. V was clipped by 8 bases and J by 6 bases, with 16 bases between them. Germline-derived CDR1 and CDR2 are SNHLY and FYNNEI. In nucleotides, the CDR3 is TGTGCCAGCTCATCGGAGGGATCGGCCGGGGAGCTGTTTTTT. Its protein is CASSSEGSAGELFF.

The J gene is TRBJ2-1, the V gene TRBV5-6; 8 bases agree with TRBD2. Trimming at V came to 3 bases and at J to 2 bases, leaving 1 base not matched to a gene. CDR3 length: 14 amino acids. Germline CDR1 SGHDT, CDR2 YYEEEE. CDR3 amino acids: CASSSAGAYNEQFF. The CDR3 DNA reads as TGTGCCAGCAGCTCAGCGGGGGCCTACAATGAGCAGTTCTTC.

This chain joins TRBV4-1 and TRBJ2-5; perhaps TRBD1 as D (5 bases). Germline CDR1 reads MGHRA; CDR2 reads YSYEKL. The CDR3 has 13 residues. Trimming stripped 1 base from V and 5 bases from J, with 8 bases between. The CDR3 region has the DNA TGCGCCAGCAGCCAAGGGCAGGGTGAGACCCAGTACTTC. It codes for CASSQGQGETQYF.

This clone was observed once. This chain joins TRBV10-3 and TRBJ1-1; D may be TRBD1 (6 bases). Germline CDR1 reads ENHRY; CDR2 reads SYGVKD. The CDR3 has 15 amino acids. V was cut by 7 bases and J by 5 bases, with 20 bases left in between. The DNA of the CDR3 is TGTGCCATCAAAATCCTGCAGGGGAAGGAGACTGAAGCTTTCTTT. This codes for CAIKILQGKETEAFF.

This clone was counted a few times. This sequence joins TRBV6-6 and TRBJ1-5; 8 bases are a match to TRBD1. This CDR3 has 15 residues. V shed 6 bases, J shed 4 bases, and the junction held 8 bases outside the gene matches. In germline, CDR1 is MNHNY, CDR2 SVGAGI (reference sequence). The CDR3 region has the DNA TGTGCCAGCAGAGGCCGGGACAGGCCGAATCAGCCCCAGCATTTT. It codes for CASRGRDRPNQPQHF.

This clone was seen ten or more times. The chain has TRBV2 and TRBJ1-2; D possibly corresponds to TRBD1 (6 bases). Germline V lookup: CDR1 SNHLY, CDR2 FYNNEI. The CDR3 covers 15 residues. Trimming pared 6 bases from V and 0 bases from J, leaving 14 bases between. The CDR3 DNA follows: TGTGCCAGCAGAAAACAACAGGGAGCTAACTATGGCTACACCTTC. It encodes CASRKQQGANYGYTF.

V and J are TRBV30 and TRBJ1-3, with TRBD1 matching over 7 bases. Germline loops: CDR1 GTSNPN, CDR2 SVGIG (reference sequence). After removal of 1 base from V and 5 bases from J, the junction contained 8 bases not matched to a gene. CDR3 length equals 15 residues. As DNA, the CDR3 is TGTGCCTGGAGTGGACAGGGATATTCCCGAAACACCATATATTTT. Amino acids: CAWSGQGYSRNTIYF.

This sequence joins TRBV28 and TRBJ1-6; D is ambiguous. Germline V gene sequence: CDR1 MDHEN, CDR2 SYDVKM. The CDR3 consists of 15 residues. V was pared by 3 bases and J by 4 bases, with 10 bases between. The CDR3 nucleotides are TGTGCCAGCAGTTTCTCGGCGGGGTATAATTCACCCCTCCACTTT. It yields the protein CASSFSAGYNSPLHF.

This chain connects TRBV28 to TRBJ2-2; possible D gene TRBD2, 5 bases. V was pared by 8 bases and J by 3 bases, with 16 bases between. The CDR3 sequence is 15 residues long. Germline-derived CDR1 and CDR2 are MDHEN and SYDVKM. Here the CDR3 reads CASRPTTTDTGELFF. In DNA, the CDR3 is TGTGCCAGCCGACCGACTACTACCGACACCGGGGAGCTGTTTTTT.

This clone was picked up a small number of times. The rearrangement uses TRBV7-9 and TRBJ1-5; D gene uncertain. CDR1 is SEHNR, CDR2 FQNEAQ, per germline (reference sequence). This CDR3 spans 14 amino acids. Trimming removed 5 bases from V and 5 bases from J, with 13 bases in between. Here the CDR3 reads CASSALGADQPQHF. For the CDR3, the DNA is TGTGCCAGCAGCGCTCTAGGTGCGGATCAGCCCCAGCATTTT.

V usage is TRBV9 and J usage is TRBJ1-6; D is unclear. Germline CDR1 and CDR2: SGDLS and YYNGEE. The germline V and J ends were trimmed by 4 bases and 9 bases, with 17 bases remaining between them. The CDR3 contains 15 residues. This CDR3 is CASSPNLRESSPLHF. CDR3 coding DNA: TGTGCCAGCAGCCCCAACTTGCGAGAGAGTTCACCCCTCCACTTT.

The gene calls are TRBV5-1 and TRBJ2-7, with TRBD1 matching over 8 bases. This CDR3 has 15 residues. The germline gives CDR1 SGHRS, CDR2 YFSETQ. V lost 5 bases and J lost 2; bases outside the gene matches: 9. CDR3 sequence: CASSDTSTGAYEQYF. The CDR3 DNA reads TGCGCCAGCAGTGATACGTCGACAGGGGCCTACGAGCAGTACTTC.

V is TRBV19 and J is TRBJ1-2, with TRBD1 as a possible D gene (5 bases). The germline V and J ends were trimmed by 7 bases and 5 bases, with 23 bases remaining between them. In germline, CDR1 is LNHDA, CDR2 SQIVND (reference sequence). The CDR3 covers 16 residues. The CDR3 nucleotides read TGTGCCAGTATTGGGGCAGGGCAAGCCCCTGGGTATGGCTACACCTTC. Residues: CASIGAGQAPGYGYTF.

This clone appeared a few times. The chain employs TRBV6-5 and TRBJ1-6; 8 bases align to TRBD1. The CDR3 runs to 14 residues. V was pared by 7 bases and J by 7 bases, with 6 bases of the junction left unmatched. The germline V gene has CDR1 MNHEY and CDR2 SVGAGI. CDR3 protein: CASTKTGENSPLHF. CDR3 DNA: TGTGCCAGCACCAAGACAGGGGAAAATTCACCCCTCCACTTT.

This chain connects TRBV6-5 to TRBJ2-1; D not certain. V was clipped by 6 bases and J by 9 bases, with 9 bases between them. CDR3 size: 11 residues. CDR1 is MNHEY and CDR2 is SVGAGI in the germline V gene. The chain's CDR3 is CASRKAPEQFF. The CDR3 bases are TGTGCCAGCAGGAAAGCGCCTGAGCAGTTCTTC.

CDR3 DNA sequence: TGCAGTGCTAGTCCTGAGGGTCGGGCCGTCTACACCTTC. Translating gives CSASPEGRAVYTF. The chain combines TRBV20-1 with TRBJ1-2; D gene unclear. Germline V gene data show CDR1 as DFQATT and CDR2 as SNEGSKA (reference sequence). The CDR3 is 13 amino acids. V was clipped by 3 bases and J by 10 bases, with 18 bases between them.

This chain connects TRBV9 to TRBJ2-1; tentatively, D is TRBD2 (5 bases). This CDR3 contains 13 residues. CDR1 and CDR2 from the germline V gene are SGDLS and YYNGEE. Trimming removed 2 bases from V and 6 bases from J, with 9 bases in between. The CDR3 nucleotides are TGTGCCAGCAGCGTTGGACTTATCAATGAGCAGTTCTTC. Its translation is CASSVGLINEQFF. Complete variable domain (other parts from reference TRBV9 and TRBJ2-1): DSGVTQTPKHLITATGQRVTLRCSPRSGDLSVYWYQQSLDQGLQFLIQYYNGEERAKGNILERFSAQQFPDLHSELNLSSLELGDSALYFCASSVGLINEQFFGPGTRLTVL.